Reported below is one T cell receptor beta chain. Its target is not known. This sample was taken from a study of shared clonotypes between healthy human individuals. Points from the study as a whole: Shared across several donors were roughly 4.7% of the naive CD4 clonotypes. Naive subsets tended to show greater estimated richness than memory subsets.

Measured with immunoSEQ multiplex PCR; TCRdb has only the in-frame clones, and not every one. The table lists millions of clones, roughly 94% of them singletons. Both subsets, CD45RA+ naive and CD45RA-negative memory, were split from the CD4+ cells. V lost 6 bases and J 0 bases, leaving 9 bases between the germline ends. The germline V gene has CDR1 MNHEY and CDR2 SMNVEV (reference sequence). This CDR3 has 13 amino acids. The TCR was taken from a man aged 18-30 years in good health. V gene TRBV27 combines with J gene TRBJ2-7; TRBD2 might be the D (6 bases). The sample was naive CD4+ T cells sorted from blood. Subset of the sample: CD45RA+ positively selected. Here the CDR3 DNA reads TGTGCCAGCAGACAGACTAGCTCCTACGAGCAGTACTTC. This sequence encodes CASRQTSSYEQYF.